The rows below give T cell receptor beta chains drawn from one sample of a study of OX40 agonist ivuxolimab in advanced cancers. Assay used: immunoSEQ multiplex PCR; TCRdb lists only in-frame clones, some missing. Altogether about 40,000 clones are present, approximately 81% being singletons, with the ten largest covering around 16%. Sequences were derived from CD4+ or CD8+ T cells sorted from blood, sampled in a trial of the OX40 agonist ivuxolimab. These receptors originate from an adult with an advanced solid tumor such as melanoma, head and neck, liver or kidney cancer. The CDR3 runs from the conserved cysteine through the conserved F or W. D genes are given only for firm matches. The size of a clone is reported for some rows only, either as once, few or many, or as a class for expanded clones.

abundance	v_gene	d_gene	j_gene	CDR3nt	CDR3aa
NA	TRBV27	TRBD2	TRBJ2-3	TGTGCCAGCAGTTCCCTATTGTATAGCGGGAGGGGCACAGATACGCAGTATTTT	CASSSLLYSGRGTDTQYF
NA	TRBV4-3	TRBD1	TRBJ1-5	TGCGCCAGCAGCGCCGGGACAGGGGTCAATCAGCCCCAGCATTTT	CASSAGTGVNQPQHF
NA	TRBV5-4	NA	TRBJ2-7	TGTGCCAGCAGCCTAATGACCTACGAGCAGTACTTC	CASSLMTYEQYF
few	TRBV7-9	NA	TRBJ1-1	TGTGCCAGCAGATTAGGAATGAACACTGAAGCTTTCTTT	CASRLGMNTEAFF
once	TRBV5-5	TRBD2	TRBJ2-2	TGTGCCAGCAGCTTGGACCTAGCGGGAGTACGAACCGGGGAGCTGTTTTTT	CASSLDLAGVRTGELFF
NA	TRBV9	TRBD1	TRBJ1-4	TGTGCCAGCAGCTTGGGACAGAGAGGGAAACTGTTTTTT	CASSLGQRGKLFF
NA	TRBV27	NA	TRBJ1-1	TGTGCCAGCACGCCGCGGGGGTCATACACTGAAGCTTTCTTT	CASTPRGSYTEAFF
once	TRBV27	NA	TRBJ2-1	TGTGCCAGCAGTCGCGGGGCTAGCGTACACAATGAGCAGTTCTTC	CASSRGASVHNEQFF
large	TRBV27	NA	TRBJ1-1	TGTGCCAGCAAGACGGGACATACGAACACTGAAGCTTTCTTT	CASKTGHTNTEAFF
NA	TRBV4-3	NA	TRBJ1-2	TGCGCCAGCAGCCAAGATTCCGCGGAGGGCGAGGCATTC	CASSQDSAEGEAF
NA	TRBV10-1	TRBD2	TRBJ2-3	TGCGCCAGCAGTGGAAGACTAGCGGGATATAGTACAGATACGCAGTATTTT	CASSGRLAGYSTDTQYF
NA	TRBV5-1	NA	TRBJ1-3	TGCGCCAGCAGCTTGGGGCCTTTAGTGGCTAACACCATATATTTT	CASSLGPLVANTIYF
once	TRBV10-1	NA	TRBJ1-5	TGCGCCAGCAGCCTTGGCGCTCAGCCCCAGCATTTT	CASSLGAQPQHF
once	TRBV6-6	NA	TRBJ2-1	TGTGCCAGCAGTTACGGGGTCGCGGGCGAGCAGTTCTTC	CASSYGVAGEQFF
NA	TRBV19	TRBD2	TRBJ2-1	TGTGCCAGTAGTCCGCGACTAGCGGGAGACCCGGGCAATGAGCAGTTCTTC	CASSPRLAGDPGNEQFF
NA	TRBV29-1	NA	TRBJ1-2	TGCAGCGTTGAATTAGTGAACAGGGAATACCCGAATGGCTACACCTTC	CSVELVNREYPNGYTF
NA	TRBV13	NA	TRBJ2-2	TGTGCCAGCAGCTTGGGCGCCGGGGAGCTGTTTTTT	CASSLGAGELFF
NA	TRBV7-6	TRBD2	TRBJ2-7	TGTGCCAGCAGCTTAGGCGGGAGAAAGTACTTC	CASSLGGRKYF
NA	TRBV28	NA	TRBJ1-4	TGTGCCAGCAGCTGGTATAGGACAGCAACTAATGAAAAACTGTTTTTT	CASSWYRTATNEKLFF
NA	TRBV27	TRBD2	TRBJ2-2	TGTGCCAGCAGTTATACGGGGGGGCGCGAGACCGGGGAGCTGTTTTTT	CASSYTGGRETGELFF
NA	TRBV6-4	TRBD2	TRBJ2-1	TGTGCCAGCAGCGCCCTAGCGGGGGGGCCTAATGAGCAGTTCTTC	CASSALAGGPNEQFF
NA	TRBV5-1	NA	TRBJ2-7	TGCGCCAGCAGCTGGGCAGGGCTCGAGCAGTACTTC	CASSWAGLEQYF
NA	TRBV2	TRBD1	TRBJ2-7	TGTGCCAGCAGTCTAGGACAGGGGGCGCCCGGGGTAGCGGCGACGCCCTACGAGCAGTACTTC	CASSLGQGAPGVAATPYEQYF
few	TRBV19	TRBD2	TRBJ2-1	TGTGCCAGTAGTATGACTAGCGGGGCCTACAATGAGCAGTTCTTC	CASSMTSGAYNEQFF
NA	TRBV7-9	TRBD1	TRBJ1-4	TGTGCCAGCAGCGACGGACAGGTTGGCGAAAAACTGTTTTTT	CASSDGQVGEKLFF
NA	TRBV28	NA	TRBJ1-1	TGTGCCAGCAGTTTGAGAGAACGTTGGGACACTGAAGCTTTCTTT	CASSLRERWDTEAFF
NA	TRBV7-7	TRBD2	TRBJ2-1	TGTGCTAGCAGCCGATCAACTCCTAGCGGAACCTACAATGAGCAGTTCTTC	CASSRSTPSGTYNEQFF
NA	TRBV6-1	NA	TRBJ1-4	TGTGCCAGCAGTGGATTGGTGATCGGGATTACTAATGAAAAACTGTTTTTT	CASSGLVIGITNEKLFF
once	TRBV7-9	NA	TRBJ2-1	TGTGCCAGCAGCCTGATCCAGGAAGGTGAGCAGTTCTTC	CASSLIQEGEQFF
once	TRBV9	TRBD2	TRBJ2-2	TGTGCCAGCAGCGCTAGCGGGAAGTACACCGGGGAGCTGTTTTTT	CASSASGKYTGELFF
NA	TRBV7-2	NA	TRBJ1-2	TGTGCCAGCAGCCATCCCTCGGGGTATGGCTACACCTTC	CASSHPSGYGYTF
NA	TRBV7-3	NA	TRBJ2-2	TGTGCCAGCAGGGCGGCCCCGGAAAGATCCGGGGAGCTGTTTTTT	CASRAAPERSGELFF
medium-sized	TRBV13	TRBD1	TRBJ1-1	TGTGCCAGCAGCTTAGGCGACAGGGGGGAAGCTTTCTTT	CASSLGDRGEAFF
NA	TRBV5-4	NA	TRBJ2-5	TGTGCCTCTGGAGAAGAGACCCAGTACTTC	CASGEETQYF
NA	TRBV9	TRBD2	TRBJ2-7	TGTGCCAGCAGCGCCTATAGCGGGAGCGGCTACGAGCAGTACTTC	CASSAYSGSGYEQYF
NA	TRBV7-3	NA	TRBJ1-4	TGTGCCAGCAGCACTAGACAGCCCCCTAGGGAAAAACTGTTTTTT	CASSTRQPPREKLFF
NA	TRBV11-2	TRBD1	TRBJ2-3	TGTGCCAGCAGCCTGGGACAGGCGCAGTATTTT	CASSLGQAQYF
few	TRBV14	NA	TRBJ1-1	TGTGCCAGCAGCCATCAGGGAGGTGGCACTGAAGCTTTCTTT	CASSHQGGGTEAFF
NA	TRBV30	NA	TRBJ2-3	TGTGCCTGGGCACTGACTGGAGGAAGGACAGATACGCAGTATTTT	CAWALTGGRTDTQYF
few	TRBV4-3	TRBD1	TRBJ1-2	TGCGCCAGCAGCCAAGGGACAGGGATCGTAAACTATGGCTACACCTTC	CASSQGTGIVNYGYTF
NA	TRBV29-1	TRBD2	TRBJ2-1	TGCAGCGGCAACTCGCCGGGACTAGTCCTCGATGAGCAGTTCTTC	CSGNSPGLVLDEQFF